Listed below are T cell receptor beta chains from one sample, sequenced in a study of cytomegalovirus exposure and HLA in healthy donors. This table comes from immunoSEQ multiplex PCR, and its TCRdb copy is limited to in-frame clones, with some not included. Counted here are fewer than 120,000 clones, more than 65% occurring once; the ten biggest clones make up around 5.9%. The specimen sequenced was PBMCs. The receptors were gathered from a man aged 25-45 years in good health and CMV-seropositive. Both conserved end residues are part of each CDR3.

TRBJ2-7 TRBV14 CASSQTPQGAGVEQYF
TRBJ2-1 TRBV7-9 CASSSATGGGVQFF
TRBJ2-3 TRBV23-1 CASDQGATSTDTQYF
TRBJ1-6 TRBV6-1 CASSGQGGYNSPLHF
TRBJ1-1 TRBV19 CASSTRGVTEAFF
TRBJ2-5 TRBV19 CASSRGLAGHQETQYF
TRBJ2-5 TRBV5-1 CASSMWGQDQETQYF
TRBJ1-4 TRBV6-1 CASSVQQSLEKLFF
TRBJ2-7 TRBV25-1 CASSEFPGNEQYF
TRBJ1-1 TRBV27 CASSLSRLNTEAFF
TRBJ1-2 TRBV7-2 CASSLDSYANYGYTF
TRBJ2-7 TRBV25-1 CASSIPGQGPYEQYF
TRBJ2-1 TRBV7-2 CASSPLYNEQFF